One sample yielded the 17 T cell receptor beta chains listed below, sequenced in a study of shared clonotypes between healthy human individuals. Profiling relied on immunoSEQ multiplex PCR, and the TCRdb table lists in-frame clones only, not all of them. This sample yields some 1 million clones, of which 60% to 80% are seen a single time; approximately 1.5% belongs to the top ten. Sequencing was performed on memory CD4+ T cells sorted from blood. Sample subset: CD45RA-negative fraction. The origin of the receptors is a man younger than 30 in good health.

This clone was observed at least ten times. The sample carries other DNA sequences with the same CDR3. This rearrangement joins TRBV27 to TRBJ1-5; D is perhaps TRBD1 (6 bases). This CDR3 is built from 15 residues. V lost 6 bases and J 4 bases, leaving 16 bases between the germline ends. Germline assignment: CDR1 MNHEY and CDR2 SMNVEV (reference sequence). The CDR3 loop reads CASSLTRDTNQPQHF. The CDR3 bases are TGTGCCAGCAGCCTGACTCGGGACACTAATCAGCCCCAGCATTTT.

Points on this clone: Other DNA sequences from this sample encode an identical CDR3 as well. This chain links TRBV5-6 with TRBJ2-3; 8 bases map to TRBD2. The J segment lost 6 bases and the V segment lost 2 bases, leaving 5 bases of the junction unmatched. This CDR3 has 14 residues. Germline-derived CDR1 and CDR2 are SGHDT and YYEEEE. The CDR3 DNA reads TGTGCCAGCAGCTTCCCGGGGGGGACGGATACGCAGTATTTT. Encoded protein: CASSFPGGTDTQYF.

This clone was counted once. The J gene is TRBJ2-7, the V gene TRBV2, with 9 bases that match TRBD2. The germline CDR1 and CDR2 sequences are SNHLY and FYNNEI. V shed 6 bases and J 0 bases; nucleotides not matched to a gene: 6. The CDR3 runs 15 residues. The CDR3 DNA sequence: TGTGCCAGCAGGATTACTAGCGGGCTCTCCTACGAGCAGTACTTC. Amino acids: CASRITSGLSYEQYF.

The chain is built from TRBV7-2 and TRBJ1-2, with D unresolved. This CDR3 is built from 14 residues. Germline V lookup: CDR1 SGHTA, CDR2 FQGNSA. Trimming left V 5 bases short and J 1 base short, with 11 bases between. The CDR3 reads CASSLKDINYGYTF. DNA for the CDR3: TGTGCCAGCAGCCTGAAAGATATTAACTATGGCTACACCTTC.

The chain is built from TRBV9 and TRBJ1-6; TRBD1 aligns across 7 bases. V gave up 4 bases and J gave up 6 bases; unmatched junction bases: 16. The CDR3 covers 18 residues. Germline CDR1 reads SGDLS; CDR2 reads YYNGEE. CDR3 nucleotides: TGTGCCAGCAGCCATGCGGTAGGGGGCCGGAGTGGTAATTCACCCCTCCACTTT. It specifies CASSHAVGGRSGNSPLHF.

J is TRBJ2-5 and V is TRBV5-1, with D possibly TRBD2 on 5 matching bases. The CDR3 sequence is 14 residues long. Per the germline V gene, CDR1 is SGHRS and CDR2 is YFSETQ. V was cut by 4 bases and J by 5 bases, with 15 bases left in between. Here the CDR3 reads CASSPDPGVETQYF. The CDR3 nucleotides read TGCGCCAGCAGCCCGGACCCCGGGGTGGAGACCCAGTACTTC.

The chain joins TRBV11-1 to TRBJ2-3, with D perhaps TRBD2 (6 bases). CDR1 is SGHAT and CDR2 is FQDESV in the germline V gene (reference sequence). This CDR3 has 17 amino acids. Trimming left V 1 base short and J 0 bases short, with 14 bases between. CDR3 in amino acids: CASSLEWRGASTDTQYF. The CDR3 DNA sequence: TGTGCCAGCAGCTTAGAATGGCGGGGCGCAAGCACAGATACGCAGTATTTT.

The chain combines TRBV21-1 with TRBJ2-7. TRBV21-1 represents a pseudogene. CDR3 length equals 17 residues. For the CDR3, the DNA is TGTGCCAGCAGCACTCGCAGGGCCGTCACTAGCTCCTACGAGCAGTACTTC. As protein: CASSTRRAVTSSYEQYF.

The chain couples TRBV15 to TRBJ1-1; 10 bases agree with TRBD1. Germline assignment: CDR1 LNHNV and CDR2 YYDKDF (reference sequence). J lost 0 bases, V lost 7 bases, and 5 bases had no gene match. The CDR3 is 15 residues long. CDR3 coding DNA: TGTGCCACCACGGGGACAGGGGAAATGAACACTGAAGCTTTCTTT. Its protein product is CATTGTGEMNTEAFF.

The chain links TRBV2 to TRBJ1-3; D is undetermined. V was shortened by 7 bases and J by 4 bases, with 11 bases between the two germline ends. This CDR3 has 13 residues. Per germline, CDR1 SNHLY and CDR2 FYNNEI. The CDR3, as DNA: TGTGCCAGCACCCGGGAGCGGGGAAACACCATATATTTT. Translation gives CASTRERGNTIYF.

This clone turned up a few times. At the DNA level, this CDR3 is encoded by other sequences in the same sample as well. The chain recombines TRBV9 with TRBJ2-1; perhaps D is TRBD1 or TRBD2 (7 bases each). In germline, CDR1 is SGDLS, CDR2 YYNGEE. The CDR3 covers 17 residues. Trimming stripped 0 bases from V and 1 base from J, with 14 bases between. The CDR3 here is CASSVGPRGGSYNEQFF. The DNA of the CDR3 is TGTGCCAGCAGCGTAGGGCCCAGGGGGGGGTCCTACAATGAGCAGTTCTTC.

The gene calls are TRBV18 and TRBJ1-6; a weak D match, TRBD1 (6 bases). The germline V gene has CDR1 KGHSH and CDR2 LQKENI. This CDR3 is 14 amino acids long. The V and J ends lost 5 bases and 7 bases respectively, with 12 bases between them. The CDR3 is CASSIPGENSPLHF. The CDR3 DNA follows: TGTGCCAGCTCAATTCCAGGGGAGAATTCACCCCTCCACTTT.

V is TRBV19 and J is TRBJ1-6; 7 bases line up with TRBD1. J lost 11 bases, V lost 4 bases, and 5 bases had no gene match. CDR3 length equals 13 residues. CDR1 LNHDA and CDR2 SQIVND come from the germline V gene (reference sequence). The CDR3 is CASSKGQSPPLHF. The CDR3, as DNA: TGTGCCAGTAGTAAGGGACAGAGTCCACCCCTCCACTTT. Looking up the rest from reference TRBV19 and TRBJ1-6 gives the full variable domain: DGGITQSPKYLFRKEGQNVTLSCEQNLNHDAMYWYRQDPGQGLRLIYYSQIVNDFQKGDIAEGYSVSREKKESFPLTVTSAQKNPTAFYLCASSKGQSPPLHFGNGTRLTVT.

This chain uses TRBV5-1 with TRBJ2-6; D is perhaps TRBD2 (6 bases). Germline V gene lookup returns CDR1 SGHRS and CDR2 YFSETQ. The CDR3 extends over 18 amino acids. Between the trimmed V and J ends, which lost 3 bases and 0 bases, there was a span of 16 bases. As DNA, the CDR3 is TGCGCCAGCAGCTATGGGGAGGTCCGAAACTCTGGGGCCAACGTCCTGACTTTC. Protein sequence: CASSYGEVRNSGANVLTF. The full variable domain, in which reference TRBV5-1 and TRBJ2-6 provide the parts outside the CDR3, is KAGVTQTPRYLIKTRGQQVTLSCSPISGHRSVSWYQQTPGQGLQFLFEYFSETQRNKGNFPGRFSGRQFSNSRSEMNVSTLELGDSALYLCASSYGEVRNSGANVLTFGAGSRLTVL.

The V gene is TRBV6-6, the J gene TRBJ1-1; no definite D call. In germline, CDR1 is MNHNY, CDR2 SVGAGI (reference sequence). The CDR3 is made up of 13 amino acids. Trimming left V 2 bases short and J 1 base short, with 5 bases between. The CDR3 is CASSYGSNTEAFF. CDR3 DNA sequence: TGTGCCAGCAGTTACGGATCGAACACTGAAGCTTTCTTT.

The chain is built from TRBV5-1 and TRBJ2-3; 10 bases match TRBD2. V lost 5 bases and J lost 0; bases outside the gene matches: 6. The CDR3 is 16 amino acids. The germline CDR1 and CDR2 sequences are SGHRS and YFSETQ. CDR3 nucleotides: TGCGCCAGCAGGCGGACTAGCGGAACTAGCACAGATACGCAGTATTTT. Its translation is CASRRTSGTSTDTQYF.

This clone was observed a few times. J is TRBJ1-1 and V is TRBV28, with D possibly TRBD1 on 5 matching bases. Germline V lookup: CDR1 MDHEN, CDR2 SYDVKM. CDR3 length: 14 residues. The germline V and J ends were trimmed by 6 bases and 2 bases, with 13 bases remaining between them. This CDR3 reads CASRPGLGNTEAFF. The DNA for the CDR3 is TGTGCCAGCAGGCCGGGACTGGGAAACACTGAAGCTTTCTTT.